The T cell receptor beta chain described here comes from a study of T cell responses to AZD1222 COVID-19 vaccine. The method was immunoSEQ multiplex PCR; TCRdb's version includes in-frame clones alone and lacks a portion of them. The table includes some 130,000 clones, roughly 84% detected once. Looked up from germline, CDR1 is DFQATT and CDR2 is SNEGSKA (reference sequence). V shed 5 bases and J shed 2 bases, with 6 bases lying between them. The CDR3 runs to 11 residues. General observations from the study: There were mostly white British donors and more females than males, and clonal diversity was possibly underestimated. Repertoires in all cases were sampled only once the peak T cell response had passed. Epitopes outside B.1.351 and B.1.1.7 mutated regions reportedly drew nearly half of spike TCRs.

As to this clone: Its antigen is currently unknown.

Specimen: peripheral blood, collected on day 0 of AZD1222 vaccination. This TCR came from an adult in good health. This chain links TRBV20-1 with TRBJ1-2; no clear D. CDR3 loop: CSAPPNYGYTF. In DNA, the CDR3 is TGCAGTGCTCCCCCAAACTATGGCTACACCTTC.